This T cell receptor beta chain is drawn from a study of control samples from healthy donors and cancer patients. The protocol was immunoSEQ multiplex PCR, while the TCRdb copy is restricted to in-frame clones and leaves out a portion. The table includes 75,000 to 100,000 clones, 86% detected once. The sample taken for sequencing was blood. This clonotype originated in a woman aged 50 to 65 in good health.

CDR3: CASSIGPTGLNTEAFF. CDR3 in DNA: TGTGCCAGTAGTATAGGCCCGACAGGGTTGAACACTGAAGCTTTCTTT. The chain links TRBV19 to TRBJ1-1; 7 bases are a match to TRBD1. With 1 base clipped from V and 0 bases from J, the junction kept 5 bases outside the gene matches. Per germline, CDR1 LNHDA and CDR2 SQIVND (reference sequence). CDR3 size: 16 residues.